The sequence of this T cell receptor beta chain was determined in a study of shared clonotypes between healthy human individuals (dated by TCRdb to 2020 to 2021). In terms of the full investigation: A few men and a couple of women, aged 18 to 49 years, made up the cohort. For each donor, CD4 naive and CD4 memory were each given three plates, CD8 naive was given two plates, and CD8 memory was given one plate. The study deeply sequenced blood TCR repertoires of five healthy adults to estimate repertoire size and the extent of clonotype sharing between individuals. Libraries were prepared and TCR repertoires were sequenced by different laboratories using diverse techniques, in order to increase sequencing depth and limit assay-specific biases. Per donor, leukapheresis produced somewhere between about 0.9 and 9.5 billion PBMCs. On the study overall, not on this receptor specifically: Incomplete sequencing was indicated by rarefaction of sorted-subset datasets, despite the large sequencing depth. Based on pairwise subsampling, the degree of clonotype sharing among donors was expected to be affected by sequencing depth. Clonotypes shared by all four sorted-subset donors showed higher generation probabilities than non-shared clonotypes. Approximately 5% of naive CD4, roughly 3.5% of naive CD8, about 2.4% of memory CD4, and approximately 0.4% of memory CD8 clonotypes were shared across four donors. Naive subsets generally had larger estimated clonotype richness than memory subsets did. Only blood was sampled, and tissue TCR repertoires likely differ from those in blood. The small number of donors limited the genetic and exposure-history diversity represented.

Turning to this clone: No antigen is known for it. Base quality data are lacking; no much larger clone is found one base away.

Donors were healthy HIV-negative adults with no recently reported acute infections or vaccinations. Only Caucasian adults living in Nashville, Tennessee, USA were represented among the donors. CD4+ T cells were enriched by magnetic negative selection; naive cells were then positively selected on CD45RA, and the negative fraction formed the memory subset. Blood was collected by leukapheresis, and PBMCs were isolated by Ficoll-Histopaque density gradient centrifugation and then cryopreserved in liquid nitrogen vapor phase. Analytical flow cytometry was used to check the purity and quantity of each magnetically sorted T cell population. Genomic DNA was isolated from every sorted fraction and measured by UV absorbance on a Nanodrop 2000c. TCR CDR3 regions were amplified from genomic DNA by multiplex PCR using the deep immunoSEQ assay. Genomic DNA extracted from each cell subset was distributed evenly over all wells of several immunoSEQ 96-well plates, and each plate served as one replicate. For sorted subsets, 150 to 250 ng of genomic DNA, equivalent to some 30,000 T cell genomes, went into each replicate PCR. The purified libraries were quantified using a Qubit 3.0 fluorometer, sized with a Bioanalyzer 2100, and then quantified again using the KAPA Library Quantification kit. Every immunoSEQ 96-well plate was sequenced on a separate single-read 150-cycle Illumina NextSeq 550 flow cell. The source study handled its data this way. Because only junctional sequences without quality scores were contained in the immunoSEQ output, filtering matching that applied to full-length reads could not be performed. Sequences were annotated with PyIR, a Python wrapper for IgBLAST v1.9, and V/J genes and CDR3 were assigned using IMGT germline references. Reads were removed for weak V/J assignments (E-value above 1e-6), missing CDR3, stop codons, out-of-frame junctions, or ambiguous translated residues. V3J clonotypes were defined as sequences sharing the same inferred V gene, J gene, and CDR3 amino acid sequence. Percentage overlap between repertoires was calculated by dividing the number of shared unique clonotypes by the size of the smaller repertoire. Three approaches were used to assess repertoire richness: RTK rarefaction, the Chao1 estimator, and Recon v2.1 estimates of unobserved clonotypes. For all TCRbeta clonotypes obtained by the gDNA method from four donors, generation probabilities were computed with OLGA. Here the immuneACCESS table is served through TCRdb, limited to in-frame sequences with V and J called. Missing clones are a known gap in these copies; in checked studies unresolved V genes cover under half, and the rest lacks a known reason. From that table come the V and J calls and clone size; the DNA was used to work out D and trimming. The sample data list over a million clones, and 95% to 99% of these were observed just once. Around 0.47% of the sample is in the top ten clones.

From its cysteine to its phenylalanine, the CDR3 spans 15 amino acids. The CDR3 DNA has 45 bases and is translated from base 1. Ends trimmed: V by 7 bases, J by 4 bases; bases unmatched to a gene: 9. Based on the germline V gene, the CDR1 and CDR2 sequences are MDHEN and SYDVKM. This chain joins TRBV28 to TRBJ2-1, with 8 central nucleotides matching TRBD1. This TCR came from a man aged 25 to 40 in good health. Sequencing used naive CD4+ T cells sorted from blood. The intended sense of this specimen's cell subset or site label: CD45RA+ positively selected. The CDR3 reads as follows: CASTPGDRTYNEQFF. The DNA reads as follows: TGTGCCAGCACCCCGGGGGACAGGACGTACAATGAGCAGTTCTTC.